Each of the 27 T cell receptor beta chains below was sequenced from the same sample in a study of early T cells in non-severe SARS-CoV-2 infection. TCRdb reprocessed the 5' RACE reads via MiXCR and lists one record per CDR3 protein. The data show fewer than 55,000 distinct CDR3 sequences, about 9.7% seen once. Sample: whole blood. The source of these receptors is an adult who was a healthcare worker with PCR-confirmed SARS-CoV-2 infection or an uninfected control (not recorded which).

This clonotype showed up many times. This chain uses TRBV4-1 with TRBJ2-2; D unclear. In germline, CDR1 is MGHRA, CDR2 YSYEKL. The V end was cut by 1 base, the J end by 0 bases, with 9 bases between. The CDR3 sequence is 16 residues long. CDR3 in DNA: TGCGCCAGCAGCCAAGTTATTGGAGCGAACACCGGGGAGCTGTTTTTT. It yields the protein CASSQVIGANTGELFF.

This clonotype was detected many times. The chain links TRBV6-6 to TRBJ2-7; the match to TRBD1 covers 10 bases. Trimming cost V 6 bases and J 2 bases; bases outside gene matches: 4. CDR1 MNHNY and CDR2 SVGAGI come from the germline V gene (reference sequence). This CDR3 has 14 residues. As DNA, the CDR3 is TGTGCCAGCAGCCCCGGACAGGGGGCCTACGAGCAGTACTTC. It is translated as CASSPGQGAYEQYF.

This clonotype was counted at least ten times. J is TRBJ2-7 and V is TRBV7-9, with D tentatively TRBD2 (6 bases). The CDR3 loop spans 15 amino acids. V was pared by 0 bases and J by 3 bases, with 12 bases between. Germline lookup yields CDR1 SEHNR and CDR2 FQNEAQ (reference sequence). The CDR3 here is CASSLAGEVRYEQYF. In DNA form, the CDR3 reads TGTGCCAGCAGCTTAGCGGGGGAGGTTCGCTACGAGCAGTACTTC.

This clonotype was found many times. The chain combines TRBV7-3 with TRBJ1-2; D perhaps matches TRBD1 (5 bases). V was trimmed by 5 bases and J by 5 bases, leaving 36 bases between them. The CDR3 has 21 residues. Germline V gives CDR1 SGHTA, CDR2 FQGTGA. CDR3 DNA: TGTGCCAGCAGCGGAGTCAACGATCTTACTCGGGGGGAACGGAAAGCGTATGGCTACACCTTC. Amino acids: CASSGVNDLTRGERKAYGYTF.

This clonotype was seen many times. CDR3: CASSTEFSTDTQYF. The DNA for the CDR3 is TGTGCCAGCAGCACGGAGTTTAGCACAGATACGCAGTATTTT. The genes are TRBV7-8 and TRBJ2-3; D call uncertain. V was clipped by 5 bases and J by 0 bases, with 9 bases between them. The CDR3 is 14 amino acids. Germline CDR1 reads SGHVS; CDR2 reads FQNEAQ.

This clonotype appeared many times. The chain combines TRBV20-1 with TRBJ1-4; the D gene is possibly TRBD1 (5 bases). This CDR3 region has 14 residues. CDR1 and CDR2 (germline): DFQATT, SNEGSKA (reference sequence). V dropped 7 bases and J dropped 6 bases, with 18 bases sitting between them. The chain's CDR3 is CSVKRQTVDEKLFF. The CDR3 nucleotides are TGCAGTGTTAAGAGACAGACAGTGGATGAAAAACTGTTTTTT.

This clonotype was recorded many times. This sequence joins TRBV6-6 and TRBJ1-2, with D maybe TRBD1 (5 bases). Trimming removed 3 bases from V and 9 bases from J, with 8 bases in between. CDR3 length: 11 amino acids. Germline CDR1 is MNHNY and CDR2 is SVGAGI (reference sequence). The DNA of the CDR3 is TGTGCCAGCAGTTATGGGGGTAGCTACACCTTC. This codes for CASSYGGSYTF.

This clonotype has ten or more counts. The chain has TRBV10-3 and TRBJ2-7; D may be TRBD1 (6 bases). The CDR3 runs to 14 residues. V was clipped by 0 bases and J by 3 bases, with 9 bases between them. Germline V gene sequence: CDR1 ENHRY, CDR2 SYGVKD. CDR3 nucleotides: TGTGCCATCAGTGAGTCCGACAGGTACTACGAGCAGTACTTC. This codes for CAISESDRYYEQYF.

This clonotype was recorded a few times. V usage is TRBV7-9 and J usage is TRBJ2-2; TRBD1 agrees at 9 bases. Trimming cost V 2 bases and J 4 bases; bases outside gene matches: 8. The CDR3 has 17 amino acids. The germline V gene has CDR1 SEHNR and CDR2 FQNEAQ (reference sequence). The DNA for the CDR3 is TGTGCCAGCAGCTTACCCACAGGGGGCAGCGGCACCGGGGAGCTGTTTTTT. Its translation: CASSLPTGGSGTGELFF. Using reference TRBV7-9 and TRBJ2-2 for the parts outside the CDR3, the full variable domain is DTGVSQNPRHKITKRGQNVTFRCDPISEHNRLYWYRQTLGQGPEFLTYFQNEAQLEKSRLLSDRFSAERPKGSFSTLEIQRTEQGDSAMYLCASSLPTGGSGTGELFFGEGSRLTVL.

The chain joins TRBV10-3 to TRBJ1-2; unclear D gene. This CDR3 comprises 12 residues. Germline assignment: CDR1 ENHRY and CDR2 SYGVKD. V was clipped by 6 bases and J by 1 base, with 6 bases between them. The CDR3 sequence is CAISYGNYGYTF. CDR3 nucleotides: TGTGCCATCAGCTATGGTAACTATGGCTACACCTTC.

This clonotype occurred many times. The V and J genes are TRBV3-1 and TRBJ2-3; D possibly matches TRBD1 or TRBD2 (6 bases each). The CDR3 runs 17 residues. CDR1 and CDR2 (germline): LGHDT, YNNKEL (reference sequence). V lost 1 base to trimming and J lost 2 bases, with 16 bases between them. DNA for the CDR3: TGTGCCAGCAGCCAAGTTGTAGGTCGGGGGCTCACAGATACGCAGTATTTT. Translating it yields CASSQVVGRGLTDTQYF.

There are a few counts of this clonotype. The chain combines TRBV5-5 with TRBJ1-1; weak D call: TRBD1 (5 bases). Germline V gene sequence: CDR1 SGHKS, CDR2 YYEKEE (reference sequence). V was pared by 1 base and J by 5 bases, with 18 bases between. The CDR3 consists of 16 residues. The CDR3 nucleotides are TGTGCCAGCAGCTTGCGTACAGCCAGGGTAAGGACTGAAGCTTTCTTT. It specifies CASSLRTARVRTEAFF.

This clonotype appeared many times. This rearrangement joins TRBV7-2 to TRBJ1-5; TRBD1 is a possible D gene (5 bases). Germline CDR1 and CDR2: SGHTA and FQGNSA. Trimming cost V 4 bases and J 10 bases, with 17 bases left between them. The CDR3 runs 14 residues. CDR3 sequence reads: CASSSGTRAQPQHF. The CDR3, as DNA: TGTGCCAGCAGCTCTGGGACCCGGGCCCAACCCCAGCATTTT.

The chain is built from TRBV2 and TRBJ2-5; either TRBD1 or TRBD2 may supply D (5 bases each). The germline gives CDR1 SNHLY, CDR2 FYNNEI. The CDR3 consists of 14 residues. Trimming stripped 6 bases from V and 5 bases from J, with 16 bases between. The CDR3 reads CASRDGTVGETQYF. DNA of the CDR3: TGTGCCAGCAGAGACGGGACGGTGGGTGAGACCCAGTACTTC.

This clonotype has at least ten counts. This chain uses TRBV5-1 with TRBJ1-1, with a weak D call TRBD1 (6 bases). V was trimmed by 4 bases and J by 0 bases, leaving 16 bases between them. There are 16 residues in the CDR3. Germline V lookup: CDR1 SGHRS, CDR2 YFSETQ. The CDR3 spells CASSPGGGGLNTEAFF. Here the CDR3 DNA reads TGCGCCAGCAGCCCCGGCGGGGGCGGCCTGAACACTGAAGCTTTCTTT. Full variable domain (outside the CDR3, taken from reference TRBV5-1 and TRBJ1-1): KAGVTQTPRYLIKTRGQQVTLSCSPISGHRSVSWYQQTPGQGLQFLFEYFSETQRNKGNFPGRFSGRQFSNSRSEMNVSTLELGDSALYLCASSPGGGGLNTEAFFGQGTRLTVV.

The genes are TRBV4-1 and TRBJ1-1; 7 bases match TRBD1. The length of the CDR3 is 16 residues. From germline, CDR1 is MGHRA and CDR2 YSYEKL. V lost 2 bases, J lost 4 bases, and 10 bases stayed unmatched. The CDR3 bases are TGCGCCAGCAGCCAACCCACCCGACAGGGTGTCACTGAAGCTTTCTTT. It codes for CASSQPTRQGVTEAFF.

This clonotype appeared many times. The gene calls are TRBV7-8 and TRBJ2-7, with TRBD1 matching over 11 bases. Germline V gives CDR1 SGHVS, CDR2 FQNEAQ. V lost 7 bases and J lost 6; bases outside the gene matches: 11. This CDR3 contains 15 residues. CDR3 in DNA: TGTGCCAGCACCCGAAAGAGGACAGGGGGCTCCGAGCAGTACTTC. Protein sequence: CASTRKRTGGSEQYF.

This clonotype has a handful of counts. CDR3 DNA sequence: TGTGCCAGCAGCCCCAATTACGAGCAGTACTTC. It codes for CASSPNYEQYF. The rearrangement links TRBV12-3 or TRBV12-4 to TRBJ2-7, with no clear D. The CDR3 length is 11 residues. The germline V and J ends were trimmed by 6 bases and 4 bases, with 7 bases remaining between them.

This clonotype was recorded at least ten times. The chain couples TRBV24-1 to TRBJ2-1; 12 bases fit TRBD2. CDR1 and CDR2 (germline): KGHDR, SFDVKD. The V and J ends lost 4 bases and 6 bases, in that order; junction bases with no gene match: 9. This CDR3 is 17 amino acids long. The chain's CDR3 is CATSDGSRGLAGNEQFF. The DNA of the CDR3 is TGTGCCACCAGTGACGGCTCGAGGGGACTAGCGGGCAATGAGCAGTTCTTC.

This clonotype was detected ten times or more. This chain links TRBV20-1 with TRBJ2-1; D uncertain. Trimming removed 3 bases from V and 4 bases from J, with 13 bases in between. Germline lookup yields CDR1 DFQATT and CDR2 SNEGSKA (reference sequence). CDR3 length: 14 residues. DNA of the CDR3: TGCAGTGCTAGTGGCAGCCGCAATTACAATGAGCAGTTCTTC. As protein: CSASGSRNYNEQFF.

V and J are TRBV7-9 and TRBJ1-1, with D perhaps TRBD1 (5 bases). V lost 6 bases and J lost 3, with 14 bases in between. The germline CDR1 and CDR2 sequences are SEHNR and FQNEAQ (reference sequence). The CDR3 consists of 14 residues. CDR3 nucleotides: TGTGCCAGCAGTCCCGCAAGGGACTACACTGAAGCTTTCTTT. Amino acids: CASSPARDYTEAFF.

This clonotype was counted a single time. CDR3 in DNA: TGTGCCAGCAGTCCAGTCGACGGAAACACCGGGGAGCTGTTTTTT. Translated, it gives CASSPVDGNTGELFF. V is TRBV5-6 and J is TRBJ2-2; no definite D call. CDR3 length equals 15 residues. The ends were cut back, 5 bases at V and 2 bases at J, with 13 bases in the middle. Germline V gene sequence: CDR1 SGHDT, CDR2 YYEEEE. The whole variable domain, filled in from reference TRBV5-6 and TRBJ2-2, reads DAGVTQSPTHLIKTRGQQVTLRCSPKSGHDTVSWYQQALGQGPQFIFQYYEEEERQRGNFPDRFSGHQFPNYSSELNVNALLLGDSALYLCASSPVDGNTGELFFGEGSRLTVL.

The rearrangement uses TRBV10-3 and TRBJ2-7; 10 positions agree with TRBD2. The V and J ends lost 7 bases and 0 bases, in that order; junction bases with no gene match: 6. Looked up from germline, CDR1 is ENHRY and CDR2 is SYGVKD. The CDR3 is made up of 15 amino acids. CDR3 sequence: CAITPGTSVSYEQYF. The DNA for the CDR3 is TGTGCCATCACTCCCGGGACTAGCGTCTCCTACGAGCAGTACTTC.

This clonotype was observed at least ten times. The chain combines TRBV27 with TRBJ2-7; possible D gene TRBD2, 6 bases. The CDR3 is made up of 14 amino acids. CDR1 is MNHEY, CDR2 SMNVEV, per germline (reference sequence). V lost 3 bases, J lost 3 bases, and 12 bases lay in between. DNA of the CDR3: TGTGCCAGCAGTTTCCGGGGACTGCACTACGAGCAGTACTTC. It specifies CASSFRGLHYEQYF.

The rearrangement links TRBV7-8 to TRBJ2-1, with TRBD1 identical over 10 bases. V dropped 7 bases and J dropped 8; count of bases not matched to a gene: 14. Per germline, CDR1 SGHVS and CDR2 FQNEAQ. The CDR3 consists of 16 residues. For the CDR3, the DNA is TGTGCCAGCACCAATTCCCGGGACAGGGGAAGAGATGAGCAGTTCTTC. It codes for CASTNSRDRGRDEQFF.

In its sample, this clonotype was seen many times. The chain recombines TRBV2 with TRBJ1-1, with D possibly being TRBD1 (5 bases). This CDR3 contains 13 residues. V lost 6 bases, J lost 1 base, and 9 bases lay in between. Germline V gives CDR1 SNHLY, CDR2 FYNNEI. CDR3 sequence (DNA): TGTGCCAGCAGGATGGACACGAACACTGAAGCTTTCTTT. It encodes CASRMDTNTEAFF.

As to this clonotype: A read error is possible here, since a much larger clone lies one base away. It is likely a read error, because the conserved phenylalanine at the end of the CDR3 is missing. The chain is built from TRBV6-4 and TRBJ2-2; D remains ambiguous. The ends were cut back, 0 bases at V and 6 bases at J, with 2 bases in the middle. This CDR3 has 12 residues. The V gene's germline CDR1 is MRHNA and CDR2 SNTAGT. The CDR3 DNA reads as TGTGCCAGCAGTGACTCGGCCGGGGAGCTGTTTTCT. Translation: CASSDSAGELFS.